This TCR beta chain was captured by sequencing in a study of shared clonotypes between healthy human individuals. Method: immunoSEQ multiplex PCR; TCRdb's copy keeps in-frame clones and lacks some. The table shows about 2 million clones, with over 85% occurring only once. CDR3 length: 14 residues. Germline CDR1 reads SGDLS; CDR2 reads YYNGEE. The ends lost 3 bases at V and 8 bases at J; junction bases unmatched: 7. Naive CD8 cells lacked CD45RO, underwent positive selection for CCR7 and left out terminally differentiated effector memory CD45RA+ cells. The receptor was isolated from a man aged 18-30 years in good health. The rearrangement uses TRBV9 and TRBJ1-2, with 10 bases matching TRBD1. Sequences were obtained from naive CD8+ T cells sorted from blood. The CDR3, as DNA: TGTGCCAGCAGCGCCTGGGACAGGGGAGAGGGCTACACCTTC. Translating gives CASSAWDRGEGYTF.